This T cell receptor beta chain is drawn from a study of cytomegalovirus exposure and HLA in healthy donors. Regarding the study as a whole: With DRB1 most and HLA-C fewest, TCR association rates differed between HLA loci in a later analysis. In a later analysis, several top co-occurrence clusters appeared linked to parvovirus B19, influenza, CMV and Epstein-Barr virus.

With respect to this clone: Its cognate antigen is unknown.

Primers included in the PCR were 60 Vbeta and 13 Jbeta primers. TCRdb's copy holds only in-frame clones and misses some; the assay was immunoSEQ multiplex PCR. The table records roughly 69,000 clones, roughly 67% of them present only once. The sequence was obtained from a man between 50 and 59 years old in good health and CMV-seronegative. The sequenced sample was PBMCs.

CDR3 in DNA: TGTGCCTGGAACTCGGGACAGGGGGGCTCTGGAAACACCATATATTTT. Its translation: CAWNSGQGGSGNTIYF. The chain uses TRBV30 and TRBJ1-3, with 11 bases that match TRBD1. The V and J ends lost 4 bases and 0 bases, in that order; junction bases with no gene match: 5. In germline, CDR1 is GTSNPN, CDR2 SVGIG (reference sequence). The CDR3 contains 16 residues.